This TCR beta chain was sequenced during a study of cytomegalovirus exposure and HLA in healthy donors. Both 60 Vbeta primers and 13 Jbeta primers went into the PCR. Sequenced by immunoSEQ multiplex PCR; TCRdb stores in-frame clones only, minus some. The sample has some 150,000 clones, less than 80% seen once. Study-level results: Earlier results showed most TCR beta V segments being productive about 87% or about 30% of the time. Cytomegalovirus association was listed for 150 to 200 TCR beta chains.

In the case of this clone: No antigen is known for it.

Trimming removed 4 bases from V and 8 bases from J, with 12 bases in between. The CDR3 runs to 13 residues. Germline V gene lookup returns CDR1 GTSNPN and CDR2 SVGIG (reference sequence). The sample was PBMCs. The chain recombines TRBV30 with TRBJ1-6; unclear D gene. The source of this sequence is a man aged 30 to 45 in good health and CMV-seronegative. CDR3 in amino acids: CAWTSLTDSPLHF. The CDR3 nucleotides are TGTGCCTGGACCTCTCTAACAGATTCACCCCTCCACTTT.